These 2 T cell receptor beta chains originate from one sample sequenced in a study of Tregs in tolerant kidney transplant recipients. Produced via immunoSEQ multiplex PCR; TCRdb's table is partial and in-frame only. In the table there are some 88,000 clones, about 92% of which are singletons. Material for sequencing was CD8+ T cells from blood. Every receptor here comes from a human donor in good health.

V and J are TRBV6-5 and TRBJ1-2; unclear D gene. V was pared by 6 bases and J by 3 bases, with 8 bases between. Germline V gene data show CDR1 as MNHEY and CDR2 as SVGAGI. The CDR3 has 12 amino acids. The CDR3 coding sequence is TGTGCCAGCAGACACTTCGACTATGGCTACACCTTC. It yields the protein CASRHFDYGYTF.

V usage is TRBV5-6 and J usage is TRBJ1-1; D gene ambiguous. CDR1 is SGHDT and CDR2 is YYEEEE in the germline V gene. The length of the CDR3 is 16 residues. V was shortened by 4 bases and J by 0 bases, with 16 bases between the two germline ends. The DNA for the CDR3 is TGTGCCAGCAGCGATTCTTTAACAGAACTGAACACTGAAGCTTTCTTT. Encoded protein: CASSDSLTELNTEAFF. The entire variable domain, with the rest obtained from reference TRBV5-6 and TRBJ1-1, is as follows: DAGVTQSPTHLIKTRGQQVTLRCSPKSGHDTVSWYQQALGQGPQFIFQYYEEEERQRGNFPDRFSGHQFPNYSSELNVNALLLGDSALYLCASSDSLTELNTEAFFGQGTRLTVV.